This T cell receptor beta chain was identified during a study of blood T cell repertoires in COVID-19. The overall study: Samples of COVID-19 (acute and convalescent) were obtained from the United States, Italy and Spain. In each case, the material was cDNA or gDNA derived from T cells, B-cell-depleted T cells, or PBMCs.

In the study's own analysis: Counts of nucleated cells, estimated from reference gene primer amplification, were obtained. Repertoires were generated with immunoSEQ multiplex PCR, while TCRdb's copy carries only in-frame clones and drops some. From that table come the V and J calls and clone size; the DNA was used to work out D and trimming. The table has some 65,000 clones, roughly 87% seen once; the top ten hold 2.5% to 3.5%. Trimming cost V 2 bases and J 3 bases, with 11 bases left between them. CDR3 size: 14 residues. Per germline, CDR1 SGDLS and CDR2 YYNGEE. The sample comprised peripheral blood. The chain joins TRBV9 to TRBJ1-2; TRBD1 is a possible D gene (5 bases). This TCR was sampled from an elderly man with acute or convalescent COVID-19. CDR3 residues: CASSVGGGYYGYTF. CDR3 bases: TGTGCCAGCAGCGTCGGGGGGGGGTACTATGGCTACACCTTC. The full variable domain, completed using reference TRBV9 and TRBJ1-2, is DSGVTQTPKHLITATGQRVTLRCSPRSGDLSVYWYQQSLDQGLQFLIQYYNGEERAKGNILERFSAQQFPDLHSELNLSSLELGDSALYFCASSVGGGYYGYTFGSGTRLTVV.